These 23 T cell receptor beta chains were all obtained from the same sample, sequenced in a study of blood T cell repertoires in COVID-19. The table came from immunoSEQ multiplex PCR; TCRdb's copy has only in-frame clones and leaves some out. The sample holds approximately 72,000 clones; approximately 84% are singletons and the top ten take 7.5% to 9%. Material: peripheral blood. The receptors here all came from a man aged 50-60 years with active COVID-19.

CDR3 bases: TGTGCCATCGCAAGCGGGAGGGGGGCAGATACGCAGTATTTT. Translating gives CAIASGRGADTQYF. This chain joins TRBV10-3 and TRBJ2-3, with 10 positions matching TRBD2. CDR1 ENHRY and CDR2 SYGVKD come from the germline V gene. Losses at the gene ends were 8 bases for V and 4 bases for J; bases not matched to a gene: 6. This CDR3 contains 14 residues.

The chain employs TRBV7-9 and TRBJ2-7; D is unclear. V was shortened by 5 bases and J by 5 bases, with 13 bases between the two germline ends. CDR1 and CDR2 from the germline V gene are SEHNR and FQNEAQ (reference sequence). This CDR3 contains 13 residues. This CDR3 is CASSPDDWNEQYF. CDR3 in DNA: TGTGCCAGCAGCCCGGATGACTGGAACGAGCAGTACTTC.

The chain uses TRBV5-4 and TRBJ2-2, with 9 bases aligning to TRBD1. With 4 bases clipped from V and 6 bases from J, the junction kept 7 bases outside the gene matches. The CDR3 sequence is 15 residues long. The germline CDR1 and CDR2 sequences are SGHNT and YYREEE (reference sequence). For the CDR3, the DNA is TGTGCCAGCAGCCAGGACAGGGGATTCCCCGGGGAGCTGTTTTTT. It codes for CASSQDRGFPGELFF.

This clone was counted a single time. Mismatch with germline at one junction end may stem from a read error. V is TRBV29-1 and J is TRBJ1-1; the D gene is possibly TRBD1 (6 bases). CDR3 length: 9 residues. Germline V lookup: CDR1 SQVTM, CDR2 ANQGSEA. The CDR3 spells CSVPGQLEF. The CDR3 coding sequence is TGCAGCGTTCCTGGACAGCTTGAATTT.

J is TRBJ1-4 and V is TRBV19; a weak D match, TRBD1 (6 bases). CDR1 and CDR2 (germline): LNHDA, SQIVND (reference sequence). This CDR3 is 15 amino acids long. Trimming took off 6 bases at V and 5 bases at J, with 16 bases between the two ends. The CDR3, as DNA: TGTGCCAGTAGCCCAGGGGTACAGCCCAATGAAAAACTGTTTTTT. Its translation is CASSPGVQPNEKLFF.

The chain uses TRBV7-9 and TRBJ1-2; D is undetermined. V lost 5 bases and J lost 3, with 16 bases in between. Germline V gives CDR1 SEHNR, CDR2 FQNEAQ (reference sequence). The CDR3 runs to 15 residues. The CDR3 loop reads CASSPPGSRHYGYTF. In nucleotides, the CDR3 is TGTGCCAGCAGCCCACCGGGATCGAGGCACTATGGCTACACCTTC.

V usage is TRBV7-2 and J usage is TRBJ2-5; D remains unclear. The CDR3 totals 16 residues. CDR1 is SGHTA, CDR2 FQGNSA, per germline. The ends were cut back, 5 bases at V and 1 base at J, with 17 bases in the middle. The CDR3 loop is CASSPNLIAAQETQYF. As DNA, the CDR3 is TGTGCCAGCAGCCCCAATCTAATAGCAGCCCAAGAGACCCAGTACTTC.

The gene calls are TRBV6-5 and TRBJ1-2; D call uncertain. There are 13 residues in the CDR3. Looked up from germline, CDR1 is MNHEY and CDR2 is SVGAGI. Trimming took 0 bases from V and 4 from J, leaving 6 bases between them. The CDR3 loop is CASSYSTTYGYTF. CDR3 DNA sequence: TGTGCCAGCAGTTACTCGACAACCTATGGCTACACCTTC.

This clone was detected a few times. J is TRBJ2-7 and V is TRBV7-2; D is possibly TRBD2 (6 bases). The CDR3 runs 13 residues. V was cut by 4 bases and J by 1 base, with 8 bases left in between. Germline V CDR1 and CDR2: SGHTA, FQGNSA. The CDR3 coding sequence is TGTGCCAGCAGCTCCAGCGGGTCCTACGAGCAGTACTTC. It codes for CASSSSGSYEQYF.

The chain employs TRBV5-1 and TRBJ1-1; TRBD1 aligns across 9 bases. CDR1 and CDR2 (germline): SGHRS, YFSETQ. The trim removed 0 bases at V and 9 bases at J, leaving 12 bases unmatched. The CDR3 is made up of 16 amino acids. The CDR3 DNA follows: TGCGCCAGCAGCTTGGTGTCCGGGACAGGGTCTCAAAAAGCTTTCTTT. It codes for CASSLVSGTGSQKAFF.

J is TRBJ1-4 and V is TRBV7-9, with a possible D match to TRBD1 (5 bases). There are 14 residues in the CDR3. V was trimmed by 2 bases and J by 7 bases, leaving 11 bases between them. Germline values: CDR1 SEHNR, CDR2 FQNEAQ (reference sequence). CDR3 residues: CASSLNGGGEKLFF. In DNA, the CDR3 is TGTGCCAGCAGCTTAAACGGCGGGGGTGAAAAACTGTTTTTT.

The chain couples TRBV5-4 to TRBJ2-7; 9 nucleotides agree with TRBD1. The germline V gene has CDR1 SGHNT and CDR2 YYREEE (reference sequence). This CDR3 has 13 residues. Germline trimming cut 6 bases from V and 5 bases from J; bases unmatched to any gene: 6. CDR3 DNA sequence: TGTGCCAGCACGCGGGACAGGGTAGACGAGCAGTACTTC. This translates into CASTRDRVDEQYF.

The V call is TRBV5-1, the J call TRBJ1-1; possibly TRBD1 for D (6 bases). CDR1 and CDR2 from the germline V gene are SGHRS and YFSETQ. The CDR3 length is 15 residues. Trimming left V 4 bases short and J 1 base short, with 14 bases between. In nucleotides, the CDR3 is TGCGCCAGCAGCCCCCCGGGACACGAGAACACTGAAGCTTTCTTT. This gives the protein CASSPPGHENTEAFF. Complete variable domain (other parts from reference TRBV5-1 and TRBJ1-1): KAGVTQTPRYLIKTRGQQVTLSCSPISGHRSVSWYQQTPGQGLQFLFEYFSETQRNKGNFPGRFSGRQFSNSRSEMNVSTLELGDSALYLCASSPPGHENTEAFFGQGTRLTVV.

The chain couples TRBV19 to TRBJ1-6; D might be TRBD1 (6 bases). Germline V gene lookup returns CDR1 LNHDA and CDR2 SQIVND (reference sequence). V gave up 2 bases and J gave up 10 bases, with 12 bases separating them. The CDR3 has 14 amino acids. The CDR3 DNA sequence: TGTGCCAGTAGTATAATCCGAGGGGGATCACCCCTCCACTTT. It is translated as CASSIIRGGSPLHF.

This clone has a single count. V usage is TRBV10-3 and J usage is TRBJ1-1, with 9 positions matching TRBD1. The CDR3 totals 14 residues. CDR1 is ENHRY, CDR2 SYGVKD, per germline. With V trimmed by 8 bases and J by 0 bases, 4 bases remained unmatched. The CDR3, as DNA: TGTGCCATCTCCCGGGACAGGGTGAACACTGAAGCTTTCTTT. This sequence encodes CAISRDRVNTEAFF.

This clone is medium-sized (0.01 to 0.1%) in the sample. The V call is TRBV7-2, the J call TRBJ1-2, with TRBD1 as a possible D gene (5 bases). This CDR3 region has 16 residues. The germline gives CDR1 SGHTA, CDR2 FQGNSA. Trimming removed 0 bases at V and 7 bases at J, with 18 bases between. As DNA, the CDR3 is TGTGCCAGCAGCTTAGCGTCGGCAGGGTATATGGCTGGCTACACCTTC. Residues: CASSLASAGYMAGYTF.

The chain has TRBV20-1 and TRBJ2-7, with D perhaps matching TRBD2 (6 bases). Trimming removed 3 bases at V and 5 bases at J, with 8 bases between. CDR1 is DFQATT and CDR2 is SNEGSKA in the germline V gene (reference sequence). CDR3 length: 11 amino acids. DNA of the CDR3: TGCAGTGCTAGCGGGGGAAACGAGCAGTACTTC. Its protein is CSASGGNEQYF.

The gene calls are TRBV5-6 and TRBJ2-4, with a tentative D call TRBD1 (5 bases). Germline V lookup: CDR1 SGHDT, CDR2 YYEEEE. This CDR3 has 16 residues. Trimming stripped 0 bases from V and 0 bases from J, with 10 bases between. The CDR3 DNA is TGTGCCAGCAGCTTGGGGTGGGGCCTAGCCAAAAACATTCAGTACTTC. It yields the protein CASSLGWGLAKNIQYF. Full variable domain (outside the CDR3, taken from reference TRBV5-6 and TRBJ2-4): DAGVTQSPTHLIKTRGQQVTLRCSPKSGHDTVSWYQQALGQGPQFIFQYYEEEERQRGNFPDRFSGHQFPNYSSELNVNALLLGDSALYLCASSLGWGLAKNIQYFGAGTRLSVL.

This sequence joins TRBV14 and TRBJ2-7; 9 bases line up with TRBD1. The J segment lost 3 bases and the V segment lost 4 bases, leaving 4 bases of the junction unmatched. Germline lookup yields CDR1 SGHDN and CDR2 FVKESK. The CDR3 totals 14 residues. The CDR3 DNA reads TGTGCCAGCAGCCCTGAGACAGGGGGCTACGAGCAGTACTTC. It yields the protein CASSPETGGYEQYF.

This chain joins TRBV4-1 and TRBJ2-7; 11 positions agree with TRBD2. The ends lost 4 bases at V and 0 bases at J; junction bases unmatched: 5. In germline, CDR1 is MGHRA, CDR2 YSYEKL. This CDR3 spans 16 amino acids. CDR3 region: CASSLGLAGLSYEQYF. For the CDR3, the DNA is TGCGCCAGCAGCCTCGGACTAGCGGGCCTCTCCTACGAGCAGTACTTC.

The rearrangement joins TRBV18 to TRBJ2-3, with D maybe TRBD1 (5 bases). CDR1 KGHSH and CDR2 LQKENI come from the germline V gene. The V end lost 3 bases, the J end lost 5 bases, and 9 bases lay between the germline ends. The CDR3 runs to 13 residues. CDR3 sequence (DNA): TGTGCCAGCTCACCTTCCAGGGAAGATACGCAGTATTTT. Protein: CASSPSREDTQYF.

The chain is built from TRBV5-1 and TRBJ2-2, with D perhaps matching TRBD2 (5 bases). Trimming cost V 9 bases and J 5 bases, with 14 bases left between them. Germline loops: CDR1 SGHRS, CDR2 YFSETQ. The CDR3 covers 13 residues. The CDR3 is CATRPPGTGELFF. The CDR3 DNA reads TGCGCCACCAGGCCCCCGGGGACCGGGGAGCTGTTTTTT. Combining the CDR3 with reference TRBV5-1 and TRBJ2-2 gives the whole variable domain KAGVTQTPRYLIKTRGQQVTLSCSPISGHRSVSWYQQTPGQGLQFLFEYFSETQRNKGNFPGRFSGRQFSNSRSEMNVSTLELGDSALYLCATRPPGTGELFFGEGSRLTVL.

The V call is TRBV11-3, the J call TRBJ2-3, with D possibly TRBD2 on 5 matching bases. Germline CDR1 and CDR2: SGHNT and YENEEA. V was trimmed by 2 bases and J by 2 bases, leaving 8 bases between them. CDR3 length equals 14 residues. CDR3 sequence (DNA): TGTGCCAGCAGCTTAACTAGTTCCACAGATACGCAGTATTTT. It specifies CASSLTSSTDTQYF.